These 19 T cell receptor beta chains came from one sample sequenced in a study of T cells expressing NK-cell markers. TCRdb re-called the 5' RACE reads, yielding one record per CDR3 amino acid sequence without DNA. The data include approximately 550,000 distinct CDR3 sequences; the top ten clones carry roughly 3.4%. Specimen: blood T cells: a sorted CD56 or NKG2C T cell subset, CD4+ or CD8+ T cells, or bulk PBMC T cells (not recorded which). These receptors came from a young man in good health.

The chain is built from TRBV7-2 and TRBJ2-7; TCRdb proposes TRBD1, but this gene call is untestable without DNA. This CDR3 contains 15 residues. CDR1 is SGHTA, CDR2 FQGNSA, per germline. The CDR3 sequence is CASSPQWGGGREQYF.

Here the CDR3 reads CASSTGTEETQYF. The J gene is TRBJ2-5, the V gene TRBV12-3 or TRBV12-4; TCRdb designates TRBD1, a call that cannot be tested without DNA. CDR3 length: 13 amino acids.

V is TRBV12-3 or TRBV12-4 and J is TRBJ1-6. The CDR3 contains 14 residues. The CDR3 spells CASSFSQYNSPLHF.

The chain recombines TRBV20-1 with TRBJ1-5. The CDR3 covers 11 residues. Germline V lookup: CDR1 DFQATT, CDR2 SNEGSKA (reference sequence). CDR3 sequence: CSARGGEAQHF.

CDR3 amino acids: CASGYTTATGELFF. V gene TRBV28 combines with J gene TRBJ2-2. There are 14 residues in the CDR3. Looked up from germline, CDR1 is MDHEN and CDR2 is SYDVKM.

The rearrangement joins TRBV12-3 or TRBV12-4 to TRBJ1-6; TCRdb's assignment of TRBD1 cannot be checked, as there is no DNA. The CDR3 spans 14 residues. This chain's CDR3 is CASSPRTGLSPLHF.

The chain's CDR3 is CSVEKRQVPEAFF. The J gene is TRBJ1-1, the V gene TRBV29-1. The CDR3 spans 13 residues. Germline V lookup: CDR1 SQVTM, CDR2 ANQGSEA.

The gene calls are TRBV12-3 or TRBV12-4 and TRBJ1-3. This CDR3 is built from 15 residues. The CDR3 reads CASAIGAFSGNTIYF.

This sequence joins TRBV20-1 and TRBJ2-5; TCRdb picks TRBD1, but there is no DNA to check that call. There are 14 residues in the CDR3. CDR1 and CDR2 (germline): DFQATT, SNEGSKA (reference sequence). The CDR3 sequence: CSARGFGTEATQYF.

V is TRBV29-1 and J is TRBJ2-4; the D call from TCRdb, TRBD1, cannot be confirmed without DNA. The CDR3 length is 13 residues. Germline loops: CDR1 SQVTM, CDR2 ANQGSEA. The chain's CDR3 is CSAGQGAGNIQYF. Together with reference TRBV29-1 and TRBJ2-4, the CDR3 gives the full variable domain: SAVISQKPSRDICQRGTSLTIQCQVDSQVTMMFWYRQQPGQSLTLIATANQGSEATYESGFVIDKFPISRPNLTFSTLTVSNMSPEDSSIYLCSAGQGAGNIQYFGAGTRLSVL.

The gene calls are TRBV24-1 and TRBJ2-1. CDR3 length equals 18 residues. CDR1 KGHDR and CDR2 SFDVKD come from the germline V gene. The CDR3 protein is CATSIIYLRYRSYNEQFF.

CDR3 residues: CSARDHVGDLYEQYF. The chain couples TRBV20-1 to TRBJ2-7. The CDR3 totals 15 residues. Germline CDR1 and CDR2: DFQATT and SNEGSKA (reference sequence).

The V and J genes are TRBV4-3 and TRBJ2-1; TCRdb indicates TRBD2, and absent DNA this call remains unverified. CDR1 and CDR2 (germline): LGHNA, YSLEER. The CDR3 runs 15 residues. The CDR3 loop is CASSQGLAGGGEQFF.

J is TRBJ2-5 and V is TRBV5-6; checking the TCRdb D call of TRBD2 is not possible without DNA. The CDR3 runs 18 residues. The germline CDR1 and CDR2 sequences are SGHDT and YYEEEE. This chain's CDR3 is CASSLGGDVAGVQETQYF.

V is TRBV5-1 and J is TRBJ2-1; the D gene TCRdb calls, TRBD2, cannot be checked with no DNA. CDR3 size: 18 residues. Per germline, CDR1 SGHRS and CDR2 YFSETQ. Here the CDR3 reads CASSRGKAGGPLDNEQFF.

The V call is TRBV7-9, the J call TRBJ2-3. Germline assignment: CDR1 SEHNR and CDR2 FQNEAQ (reference sequence). There are 12 residues in the CDR3. The CDR3 here is CASSTPTDTQYF.

V gene TRBV7-8 combines with J gene TRBJ1-1; TCRdb indicates TRBD1, and absent DNA this call remains unverified. This CDR3 region has 13 residues. The V gene's germline CDR1 is SGHVS and CDR2 FQNEAQ. The CDR3 sequence: CASSLAPGTGAFF.

The genes are TRBV5-1 and TRBJ2-5; there is no DNA to check the TCRdb D call of TRBD1. The CDR3 loop spans 14 amino acids. The germline CDR1 and CDR2 sequences are SGHRS and YFSETQ. The CDR3 spells CASSKMTGQETQYF.

The CDR3 reads CVSSLLGQSSVGDEQYF. The chain couples TRBV7-6 to TRBJ2-7; there is no DNA to check the TCRdb D call of TRBD1. The CDR3 has 17 amino acids. The V gene's germline CDR1 is SGHVS and CDR2 FNYEAQ.